Listed below are T cell receptor beta chains from one sample, sequenced in a study of regulatory T cells in long-lasting Graves disease. TCRdb fed the multiplex PCR reads into MiXCR, producing one record per CDR3 protein. The profile shows about 470,000 distinct CDR3 sequences, roughly 20% of them singletons. Sequencing used peripheral blood mononuclear cells (PBMCs), obtained when the disease was refractory, from a patient treated with antithyroid drugs. Receptors originate from a female donor with Graves disease. CDR3s leave out the opening cysteine and the closing phenylalanine or tryptophan. The size entry is marked missing in some rows and otherwise reads once, few, many or a size class.

v_gene,abundance,CDR3aa
TRBV7-8,NA,ASSFDLSGLF
TRBV19,many,ASSIGRITGAEAF
TRBV2,NA,ASSVQGRVNSPLH
TRBV28,many,ASSLIAGNHEQY
TRBV6-2/TRBV6-3,many,ASSEGWASPLH
TRBV28,many,ASSLIRTGNEQY
TRBV29-1,many,SVEDFGTEYGYT
TRBV6-2/TRBV6-3,NA,ASTRGPGEKTQY
TRBV20-1,NA,SAGSGYSYEQY
TRBV7-6,NA,ASSLAWGGALYGPSRERQY
TRBV20-1,NA,SAQPGDRPYEQY
TRBV12-3/TRBV12-4,many,ASSLASGPNSSYEQY
TRBV25-1,few,ASSRTRGTQY
TRBV7-9,few,ASSLAGSFQETQY
TRBV2,NA,ASRVMRGLHTGELF
TRBV11-1,NA,ASSLREGATDTQY
TRBV6-5,NA,ASSYWGVARVNTGELF
TRBV20-1,NA,SARQREGFGNIQY
TRBV3-1,few,ASSAPSEEKAF
TRBV6-2/TRBV6-3,NA,ASSYGTDGGAF
TRBV12-3/TRBV12-4,many,ASREKKETQY
TRBV27,NA,ASSVRSNCGYT
TRBV11-1,few,ASTIGQGAPEQF
TRBV2,many,ASLGGRFGSPLH
TRBV6-1,few,ASSGLDSTYEQY
TRBV5-5,many,ASSPDRKEAF
TRBV12-3/TRBV12-4,many,ASTNPSGTGVRKLF
TRBV6-2/TRBV6-3,few,ASSYVGLSYEQY
TRBV30,few,AWRSPRGTSAYEQY
TRBV27,few,ASSFRPGLPLH
TRBV2,many,ATRGLGTGSGKLF
TRBV6-1,many,ASRQGRDYGYT
TRBV28,many,ASSFGGEADTQY
TRBV6-1,many,ASSEDLGDAYEQY